This entry lists 11 T cell receptor beta chains sequenced from one sample in a study of blood T cell repertoires in COVID-19 (dated by TCRdb to about 2020). The library was generated by the immunoSEQ multiplex PCR assay. TCRdb retrieved this table from immuneACCESS and kept in-frame rearrangements only. Not all clones are present; in checked studies, unresolved V genes account for under half, and no reason is known for the remainder. Within this sample are about 480,000 clones, with roughly 91% of them counted one time only. The top ten clones comprise 7.8% of the sample. The sequenced sample was peripheral blood. These receptors all stem from a woman in her 50s with COVID-19, enrolled during active disease.

This rearrangement joins TRBV4-1 to TRBJ2-1; 10 bases line up with TRBD2. The CDR3 extends over 17 amino acids. The germline CDR1 and CDR2 sequences are MGHRA and YSYEKL. V shed 0 bases and J 7 bases; nucleotides not matched to a gene: 9. In DNA, the CDR3 is TGCGCCAGCAGCCAAGAGGTCCTTAAGCGGGGGGGGAATGAGCAGTTCTTC. Its translation is CASSQEVLKRGGNEQFF.

This chain uses TRBV6-5 with TRBJ1-4; D remains unclear. CDR1 MNHEY and CDR2 SVGAGI come from the germline V gene. V lost 6 bases and J lost 8, with 16 bases in between. CDR3 length equals 14 residues. The CDR3: CASSVIAGREKLFF. Written as DNA, the CDR3 is TGTGCCAGCAGCGTAATAGCGGGTCGGGAAAAACTGTTTTTT.

This sequence joins TRBV10-3 and TRBJ2-5; 9 nucleotides agree with TRBD2. J was trimmed by 0 bases and V by 3 bases; bases with no gene match: 2. CDR1 ENHRY and CDR2 SYGVKD come from the germline V gene. The CDR3 is 15 residues long. The CDR3 region has the DNA TGTGCCATCAGTGAAGAGCGGGGGGACCAAGAGACCCAGTACTTC. Amino acid sequence: CAISEERGDQETQYF.

This chain uses TRBV3-1 (or the pseudogene TRBV3-2) with TRBJ1-2, with a tentative D call TRBD1 (5 bases). Trimming pared 4 bases from V and 8 bases from J, leaving 14 bases between. Germline CDR1 and CDR2: LGHDT and YNNKEL (reference sequence). CDR3 size: 13 residues. For the CDR3, the DNA is TGTGCCAGCAGCCCCCAGGGTCTATACGGCTACACCTTC. Protein product: CASSPQGLYGYTF.

The genes are TRBV7-6 and TRBJ2-5, with D possibly being TRBD2 (5 bases). Germline V gene data show CDR1 as SGHVS and CDR2 as FNYEAQ. The CDR3 is 15 amino acids. Trimming stripped 1 base from V and 7 bases from J, with 16 bases between. The CDR3 nucleotides are TGTGCCAGCAGCTTAGTTGGTCGGGGTTCGGGGACCCAGTACTTC. Translated, it gives CASSLVGRGSGTQYF.

Turning to this clone: Other nucleotide sequences in the sample specify the same CDR3. The CDR3 region has the DNA TGTGCCATCAGTGAGGGCTCCTATGGCTACACCTTC. Amino acid sequence: CAISEGSYGYTF. The chain links TRBV10-3 to TRBJ1-2; D uncertain. The germline gives CDR1 ENHRY, CDR2 SYGVKD. The CDR3 length is 12 residues. The V end lost 2 bases, the J end lost 4 bases, and 5 bases lay between the germline ends.

This clone has a single count. The J gene is TRBJ1-1, the V gene TRBV27; D ambiguous. Trimming left V 7 bases short and J 0 bases short, with 3 bases between. CDR3 length equals 11 residues. In germline, CDR1 is MNHEY, CDR2 SMNVEV (reference sequence). The CDR3 protein is CASILNTEAFF. CDR3 in DNA: TGTGCCAGCATCTTGAACACTGAAGCTTTCTTT.

V and J are TRBV5-4 and TRBJ2-5; 8 bases map to TRBD2. The CDR3 consists of 13 residues. The germline gives CDR1 SGHNT, CDR2 YYREEE (reference sequence). Trimming removed 1 base from V and 4 bases from J; junction bases left unmatched: 0. CDR3 residues: CASSLTSGETQYF. CDR3 bases: TGTGCCAGCAGCTTGACTAGCGGAGAGACCCAGTACTTC.

The rearrangement joins TRBV25-1 to TRBJ1-1, with D maybe TRBD1 (5 bases). Germline V gives CDR1 MGHDK, CDR2 SYGVNS. CDR3 length: 14 residues. V was cut by 0 bases and J by 4 bases, with 9 bases left in between. CDR3 DNA sequence: TGTGCCAGCAGTGAATACGGGGGGGGCACTGAAGCTTTCTTT. It translates to CASSEYGGGTEAFF.

The chain uses TRBV10-3 and TRBJ2-5; 8 nucleotides line up with TRBD1. Germline trimming cut 6 bases from V and 5 bases from J; bases unmatched to any gene: 11. The CDR3 contains 15 residues. CDR1 and CDR2 from the germline V gene are ENHRY and SYGVKD. In nucleotides, the CDR3 is TGTGCCATCAGCCGCGGACAGGGAGAAGGGGAGACCCAGTACTTC. Protein: CAISRGQGEGETQYF.

The genes are TRBV3-1 (or the pseudogene TRBV3-2) and TRBJ1-2; D unresolved. Germline V lookup: CDR1 LGHDT, CDR2 YNNKEL (reference sequence). The CDR3 sequence is 14 residues long. V dropped 3 bases and J dropped 5 bases, with 13 bases sitting between them. CDR3 region: CASSHRGRGYGYTF. The CDR3 DNA reads as TGTGCCAGCAGCCATCGAGGAAGAGGGTATGGCTACACCTTC.